The entry below gives a single TCR beta chain sequence along with its context. No antigen is known for it. No much larger clone exists at a distance of one base, and base qualities are not known. The intended sense of this specimen's time point label: cycle 2 day 1 (C2D1) of nivolumab. All trial patients had relapsed after autologous stem cell transplantation, with cohorts A, B and C differing in prior brentuximab vedotin exposure. The trial cohort included 50 to 70 patients with relapsed/refractory classical Hodgkin lymphoma, and each patient had a best overall response of complete response, partial response or progressive disease. In the multi-cohort phase II CheckMate 205 trial, trial patients received single-agent nivolumab. An independent review committee assessed best overall response using the 2007 International Working Group response criteria. PBMCs from the trial were collected at three points: immediately before nivolumab initiation (C1D1), and during therapy at cycle 2 day 1 and cycle 4 day 1. Peripheral blood was collected in 8 mL Vacutainer Cell Preparation Tubes, from which PBMCs were isolated by centrifugation and then cryopreserved.

The sample is drawn from a study of PD-1 blockade in classical Hodgkin lymphoma (dated by TCRdb to 2019 to 2021). At the level of the whole study: Nivolumab dosing was 3 mg/kg intravenously every 2 weeks, continuing until either disease progression or unacceptable toxicity. The study used CyTOF and TCR beta sequencing to define a peripheral blood immune signature of response to PD-1 blockade in classical Hodgkin lymphoma.

Overall study results and their limits: Among trial patients, those achieving complete response had baseline diversity similar to that of newly diagnosed patients, while diversity was significantly lower in partial responders and progressors. Baseline TCR diversity was reported as lower in newly diagnosed patients than in healthy donors, and lower still in relapsed/refractory patients. A significant rise by C4D1 was seen in CD4+ but not CD8+ TCR diversity (p=0.0027 vs p=0.16), with the rise being most apparent in complete responders (p=0.02). The study was limited to a single clinical trial cohort, and causes of repertoire differences, possibly disease activity or prior therapy, remained undefined. Patients starting nivolumab less than 1 year after ASCT had lower diversity and were excluded from later analyses to avoid confounding by immune reconstitution.

Trimming takes 9 bases from V and 2 bases from J, and the germline ends sit 20 bases apart. The CDR3 holds 15 amino acids from the cysteine to the phenylalanine. The kept DNA is CDR3 alone, 45 bases in frame from the first base. From a lookup of the germline V gene, CDR1 and CDR2 are ENHRY and SYGVKD. Genomic DNA was extracted with the Qiagen DNeasy kit from unsorted PBMCs and from negatively selected CD4+ and CD8+ fractions. Using primers that anneal to V and J segments, immunoSEQ multiplex PCR amplified the TCR beta CDR3 regions. Amplification bias was minimized using a synthetic immune receptor repertoire, and residual bias was removed computationally after sequencing. On the study's bioinformatics: Custom Python scripts were used to quantify repertoire diversity as the Shannon entropy index. Unsorted, CD4+ and CD8+ repertoires were examined separately, except in combined analyses, for which CD4+ and CD8+ sequences were merged in silico. A clone counted as expanded when the clone's frequency after treatment rose at least 2-fold relative to C1D1, and clones undetected at baseline were given a pseudocount of 0.5. Singleton clones were defined as clones with 0 or 1 copy at C1D1, and non-singleton clones were defined as clones with 2 or more copies. Clones expanded in unsorted samples were labelled as CD4+, CD8+ or unknown by matching protein sequences in sorted samples from the same patient. Wilcoxon tests were applied to paired samples to test diversity changes from C1D1 to C4D1. The source is immuneACCESS, and TCRdb retained only in-frame sequences with V and J called. Part of the clones is not carried over; for the studies checked, unresolved V genes explain less than half of this, and the remainder is unexplained. Clone size and the V and J calls come from that table; the DNA yielded D and trimming. This sample holds roughly 150,000 clones; around four fifths were observed only once. Roughly 9.2% of the sample comes from the top ten.

The sequence was obtained from a human donor with classical Hodgkin lymphoma. The starting material was peripheral blood mononuclear cells (PBMCs), obtained before the second cycle of nivolumab. The V and J segments used are TRBV10-3 and TRBJ2-7; no D gene can be assigned with confidence. CDR3 sequence: CAIRKRTDGAYEQYF. The DNA sequence reads TGTGCCATTAGAAAGAGAACAGACGGAGCCTACGAGCAGTACTTC.